This T cell receptor (beta chain) was documented in a study of T cell repertoires in cytomegalovirus infection. Study overall: The public TCR beta signatures pointed to both CMV infection and matching HLA type.

This clonotype was observed many times. Its target is unknown. Findings and limits, study-wide: Ex vivo responses were dominated by HLA-C-restricted CMV-specific TCR beta clonotypes.

The CDR3 is made up of 15 amino acids. Germline V lookup: CDR1 SGHVS, CDR2 FNYEAQ. V was cut by 4 bases and J by 0 bases, with 9 bases left in between. TCRdb reprocessed the reads via MiXCR and lists one record per CDR3 protein. The profile shows around 530,000 distinct CDR3 sequences, about 15% of them singletons. The V call is TRBV7-6, the J call TRBJ2-2, with D possibly called TRBD1 or TRBD2 (5 bases each). The clonotype comes from a human donor in good health (CMV status not recorded). Some clones in this sample may be carry-over from other donors' samples. What was sequenced was CD8+ T cells from PBMCs. CDR3 sequence (DNA): TGTGCCAGCAGCTCCCGGGGCTCGAACACCGGGGAGCTGTTTTTT. It translates to CASSSRGSNTGELFF.